The T cell receptor (beta chain) under discussion was sequenced for a study of T cells in Graves' hyperthyroidism and ophthalmopathy. Germline V CDR1 and CDR2: SGHTA, FQGNSA. This CDR3 has 13 residues. V dropped 3 bases and J dropped 6 bases, with 12 bases sitting between them. General study findings and limits: Patients with ophthalmopathy were separated from those with stable hyperthyroidism by a 13 V-J model.

A patient was excluded if there was uncontrolled infection, other autoimmune disease, pregnancy or lactation. A note on this clonotype: The antigen is unknown.

Researchers took RNA transcripts and amplified the TCR beta CDR3 regions from them. Researchers ran a first-round RT-PCR on the TCR CDR3 using the HTBI primer set. TCRdb passed the multiplex PCR reads through MiXCR, listing each CDR3 protein once. The repertoire consists of roughly 500,000 distinct CDR3 sequences, with over 35% occurring once and the leading ten covering about two fifths. Sequencing input: peripheral blood or thyroid tissue (not recorded which). The receptor comes from an adult woman with Graves' disease, either hyperthyroidism or ophthalmopathy (not recorded which). V is TRBV7-2 and J is TRBJ2-7; D is undetermined. The CDR3, as DNA: TGTGCCAGCAGCTTCCCTAGGGATGGCGAGCAGTACTTC. It translates to CASSFPRDGEQYF.